The T cell receptor beta chain described here comes from a study of PD-L1 blockade in urothelial cancer. Study in general: Patients' histories included 0 to 3 prior chemotherapy regimens.

This clone was seen only a few times. Assay: immunoSEQ multiplex PCR; the TCRdb copy retains only in-frame clones and omits some. The table includes 35,000 or so clones, more than 35% detected once. The sequences come from tumor tissue, collected before atezolizumab (anti-PD-L1) treatment. This clonotype originated in a man in his fifties or sixties with urothelial cancer.

CDR3 amino acids: CASESGAGANVLTF. In DNA, the CDR3 is TGTGCCAGCGAGTCGGGTGCTGGGGCCAACGTCCTGACTTTC. The chain links TRBV6-8 to TRBJ2-6, with D unclear. The germline CDR1 and CDR2 sequences are MNHGY and SAAAGT. The CDR3 extends over 14 amino acids. Trimming shortened V by 8 bases and J by 2 bases, and 10 bases separated the two germline ends.